This T cell receptor beta chain was observed in a study of shared clonotypes between healthy human individuals. Study-level findings and limits: Sampling used blood alone; tissue repertoires probably differ.

This clone has only a few counts. What it recognizes is unknown. Genomic DNA for unsorted samples was obtained from about 88 million PBMCs. V was shortened by 0 bases and J by 1 base, with 7 bases between the two germline ends. Looked up from germline, CDR1 is LGHNA and CDR2 is YSLEER. This CDR3 region has 15 residues. When replicate PCRs were run on unsorted PBMC, they used approximately 300 ng DNA, approximately 30,000 T cell genomes. Per the original data handling: Without quality scores, immunoSEQ junctional reads could not be filtered like full-length reads. This table comes from immunoSEQ multiplex PCR, and its TCRdb copy is limited to in-frame clones, with some not included. The V and J calls and clone size come from that table; D and trimming were worked out from the DNA. Among about 470,000 clones listed, roughly three quarters were seen once.

Sequences were obtained from PBMCs. The origin of this receptor is a woman in her thirties or forties in good health. Some clones in this sample may be carry-over from other donors' samples. This chain uses TRBV4-3 with TRBJ1-5; no clear D gene. The DNA for the CDR3 is TGCGCCAGCAGCCAAGAACTGGGAAGCAATCAGCCCCAGCATTTT. Encoded protein: CASSQELGSNQPQHF.